These T cell receptor beta chains were read from a single sample in a study of blood T cell repertoires in COVID-19. Profiling relied on immunoSEQ multiplex PCR, and the TCRdb table lists in-frame clones only, not all of them. The sample records approximately 300,000 clones, roughly 90% being singletons. Material: peripheral blood. These receptors were taken from a man younger than 40 with acute or convalescent COVID-19. Both conserved end residues are part of each CDR3. A D gene is named only where the DNA matches it firmly. Part of the rows lack a size; the others show once, few, many or a class for expanded clones.

TGTGCCAGCAGTGTAGAGGGAATTGAAGCTTTCTTT | CASSVEGIEAFF | . | TRBV2 | . | TRBJ1-1
TGTGCCACCAGGGACAGGGTGGGGAACACTGAAGCTTTCTTT | CATRDRVGNTEAFF | TRBD1 | TRBV24-1 | few | TRBJ1-1
TGTGCCAGCTCACCGTACGACAAGGGGAATCAGCCCCAGCATTTT | CASSPYDKGNQPQHF | . | TRBV18 | . | TRBJ1-5
TGTGCCAGCAGCGACAGGCGCGGCTATGGCTACACCTTC | CASSDRRGYGYTF | . | TRBV27 | . | TRBJ1-2
TGTGCCAGCAGCTTAGGTAGGGGCGGGAGGAATGAGCAGTTCTTC | CASSLGRGGRNEQFF | TRBD2 | TRBV7-2 | . | TRBJ2-1
TGCGCCAGCAGTTTGGACAGGGGCACAGATACGCAGTATTTT | CASSLDRGTDTQYF | TRBD1 | TRBV5-1 | . | TRBJ2-3
TGCGCCAGCAGCTTGAATCTGGACAGCCCCTACGAGCAGTACTTC | CASSLNLDSPYEQYF | . | TRBV5-1 | . | TRBJ2-7
TGTGCCACCAGCAGTATAAAGACAGGGGTAGAGACCCAGTACTTC | CATSSIKTGVETQYF | TRBD1 | TRBV15 | . | TRBJ2-5
TGTGCCAGCACTTCGGGACTACTTATCGATACGCAGTATTTT | CASTSGLLIDTQYF | TRBD2 | TRBV2 | . | TRBJ2-3
TGTGCCAGCATCTTCGGTGGGAACACTGAAGCTTTCTTT | CASIFGGNTEAFF | . | TRBV5-5 | few | TRBJ1-1
TGTGCCAGCAGTTACCGGGGGTGGGATGAGCAGTTCTTC | CASSYRGWDEQFF | . | TRBV6-5 | . | TRBJ2-1
TGTGCCAGCTCGCCGGACAGGGACTACGAGCAGTACTTC | CASSPDRDYEQYF | TRBD1 | TRBV18 | . | TRBJ2-7
TGTGCCAGCAGCCAAGCTAGCGGATTATACAATGAGCAGTTCTTC | CASSQASGLYNEQFF | TRBD2 | TRBV4-2 | few | TRBJ2-1
TGCAGTGCCGGTTACAATGAGCAGTTCTTC | CSAGYNEQFF | . | TRBV20-1 | . | TRBJ2-1
TGCGCCAGATCGCAGGGTCGGGCAAGAAGGGCTGAAGCTTTCTTT | CARSQGRARRAEAFF | . | TRBV10-2 | . | TRBJ1-1
TGTGCCAGCAGTGTAGGGACAGAGGTCTACGAGCAGTACTTC | CASSVGTEVYEQYF | TRBD1 | TRBV2 | . | TRBJ2-7
TGTGCCAGCAGTGGACGGAGGAATCAGCCCCAGCATTTT | CASSGRRNQPQHF | . | TRBV2 | . | TRBJ1-5
TGTGCCAGCAGTGAGGGGGACAGGGCGAATGAAAAACTGTTTTTT | CASSEGDRANEKLFF | TRBD1 | TRBV6-1 | . | TRBJ1-4
TGCGCCAGCAGTGCGGGGATCTCTGGAAACACCATATATTTT | CASSAGISGNTIYF | . | TRBV10-1 | few | TRBJ1-3
TGTGCCAGCAGCCCCTACGGGACAGGGGGGACTGAAGCTTTCTTT | CASSPYGTGGTEAFF | TRBD1 | TRBV3-1/TRBV3-2 | . | TRBJ1-1
TGTGCCAGCAGCCTACAGGGATCTAACTATGGCTACACCTTC | CASSLQGSNYGYTF | . | TRBV7-3 | . | TRBJ1-2
TGTGCCAGTAGTTCGGGACAGGGGGTCACCACTGAAGCTTTCTTT | CASSSGQGVTTEAFF | TRBD1 | TRBV19 | . | TRBJ1-1
TGTGCCAGCAGTCTTCCTGGCACTGGAAACACCATATATTTT | CASSLPGTGNTIYF | . | TRBV6-5 | . | TRBJ1-3
TGTGCCACCAGCAGAGAAATTAGCAACGTCCGTAACTATGGCTACACCTTC | CATSREISNVRNYGYTF | . | TRBV15 | . | TRBJ1-2
TGTGCCAGCAGTTTTTACAGCCAAGAAGAGCAGTTCTTC | CASSFYSQEEQFF | . | TRBV12-3/TRBV12-4 | . | TRBJ2-1
TGTGCCAGCAGTGGGACAGCAAAATATGGCTACACCTTC | CASSGTAKYGYTF | TRBD1 | TRBV28 | few | TRBJ1-2
TGTGCCAGCAGTGATTCTTATAATTCACCCCTCCACTTT | CASSDSYNSPLHF | . | TRBV6-1 | . | TRBJ1-6
TGTGCCAGCAGCTTGGGGCAGGGGAACTATGGCTACACCTTC | CASSLGQGNYGYTF | . | TRBV5-6 | . | TRBJ1-2
TGCGCCAGCAGTTCGGACGGGGGGCCTCGTGAGCAGTACTTC | CASSSDGGPREQYF | . | TRBV5-1 | once | TRBJ2-7
TGTGCCAGCAGTCAAACGGAGTTCTATGGCTACACCTTC | CASSQTEFYGYTF | . | TRBV12-3/TRBV12-4 | . | TRBJ1-2
TGTGCCAGCAGCCGTGAACTAGCGGGCACTTCCCTTTACGAGCAGTACTTC | CASSRELAGTSLYEQYF | TRBD2 | TRBV7-9 | . | TRBJ2-7
TGTGCCAGCAGCCCCGGGACTGGGAGGGTAGATGAGCAGTTCTTC | CASSPGTGRVDEQFF | TRBD2 | TRBV7-3 | . | TRBJ2-1
TGTGCCTGGAGACAATATGGTGAAAAACTGTTTTTT | CAWRQYGEKLFF | . | TRBV30 | . | TRBJ1-4
TGTGCCAGCAGCCAAGGGGGACTGTACGTGACCCAGTACTTC | CASSQGGLYVTQYF | . | TRBV14 | . | TRBJ2-5
TGTGCCAGCAGCGGGAGGGTAGCGGGTTTGGCCATAGATACGCAGTATTTT | CASSGRVAGLAIDTQYF | TRBD2 | TRBV2 | . | TRBJ2-3
TGTGCCAGCAGTGAATGGCCCTCCTGGCGGGGATGGAATTCACCCCTCCACTTT | CASSEWPSWRGWNSPLHF | . | TRBV6-1 | . | TRBJ1-6
TGCGCCAGCAGCTTGGGGGGGCCGGTCAACGAGCAGTACTTC | CASSLGGPVNEQYF | . | TRBV5-1 | . | TRBJ2-7
TGTGCCAGCACCATTACAGGGGACTTACTGCATTTT | CASTITGDLLHF | TRBD1 | TRBV28 | . | TRBJ1-5
TGTGCCAGCAGCTTAGGTTCGATAAAGGGGAATATGAACACTGAAGCTTTCTTT | CASSLGSIKGNMNTEAFF | . | TRBV7-9 | . | TRBJ1-1
TGTGCCATCAGTTCCCAGGGCGAATGGACAGATACGCAGTATTTT | CAISSQGEWTDTQYF | . | TRBV10-3 | . | TRBJ2-3
TGCGCCAGCAGCCAAGTGGCGCCGGGGGTTAATGAAAAACTGTTTTTT | CASSQVAPGVNEKLFF | . | TRBV4-1 | . | TRBJ1-4
TGTGCCAGCAGCTTAGACTCCCTAGCGGGAGATAACGAGCAGTACTTC | CASSLDSLAGDNEQYF | TRBD2 | TRBV7-3 | . | TRBJ2-7
TGTGCCAGCAGCGCTCAGCCGGGACTAGCTTCCGATGAGCAGTTCTTC | CASSAQPGLASDEQFF | TRBD2 | TRBV7-8 | . | TRBJ2-1
TGTGCCAGCAGTCCCTACCCGACAGGGTCCCTAATGGGGGGCTACACCTTC | CASSPYPTGSLMGGYTF | TRBD1 | TRBV27 | few | TRBJ1-2
TGTGCCAGCAGCGTCAGACCCGGGACACACAATGAGCAGTTCTTC | CASSVRPGTHNEQFF | . | TRBV9 | . | TRBJ2-1
TGTGCCAGTAGTATATCCGGGAGGGGACTTGGGGACGAGCAGTACTTC | CASSISGRGLGDEQYF | TRBD2 | TRBV19 | . | TRBJ2-7
TGTGCCAGCAGCAGGACCGGGACAGGGGGACAGCCCCAGCATTTT | CASSRTGTGGQPQHF | TRBD1 | TRBV5-5 | . | TRBJ1-5
TGTGCCAGCAGCTCAGGCCTCAGGGCCCAGAGCTCCTACAATGAGCAGTTCTTC | CASSSGLRAQSSYNEQFF | . | TRBV11-3 | . | TRBJ2-1
TGCGCCAGCAGCTTGTCGGGGATCTATGGCTACACCTTC | CASSLSGIYGYTF | . | TRBV5-1 | . | TRBJ1-2
TGTGCCAGCAGTCGACAAACCAACAGGGGGCAGGGCTACACCTTC | CASSRQTNRGQGYTF | TRBD1 | TRBV6-6 | . | TRBJ1-2
TGTGCCAGCAGCCCCCGGGCCGGGGGAAGCACTGAAGCTTTCTTT | CASSPRAGGSTEAFF | . | TRBV7-9 | . | TRBJ1-1
TGCGCCAGCACCGCCTACGGGGACAGGGACAACTATGGCTACACCTTC | CASTAYGDRDNYGYTF | TRBD1 | TRBV5-1 | . | TRBJ1-2
TGCGCCAGCAGCCCCTCAGGCGACACCGGGGAGCTGTTTTTT | CASSPSGDTGELFF | . | TRBV5-1 | . | TRBJ2-2